What follows are 26 T cell receptor beta chains derived from one specimen sequenced in a study of OX40 agonist ivuxolimab in advanced cancers. Generated by immunoSEQ multiplex PCR, the TCRdb table keeps only in-frame clones and is missing some. The profile shows about 89,000 clones, roughly 91% of them singletons. Specimen: CD4+ or CD8+ T cells sorted from blood, collected in a trial of the OX40 agonist ivuxolimab. These receptors were collected from an adult with an advanced solid tumor such as melanoma, head and neck, liver or kidney cancer.

The genes are TRBV5-6 and TRBJ1-2; tentatively, D is TRBD1 (5 bases). With 4 bases removed from V and 5 bases from J, the gap between germline ends came to 21 bases. Germline lookup yields CDR1 SGHDT and CDR2 YYEEEE. The CDR3 length is 16 residues. This CDR3 is CASSPARGVSTYGYTF. Here the CDR3 DNA reads TGTGCCAGCAGCCCGGCCCGAGGGGTCTCAACGTATGGCTACACCTTC.

This sequence joins TRBV5-1 and TRBJ2-7; D not resolved. The V gene's germline CDR1 is SGHRS and CDR2 YFSETQ. The CDR3 loop spans 14 amino acids. Trimming removed 0 bases at V and 1 base at J, with 8 bases between. CDR3 region: CASSLGKKSYEQYF. CDR3 coding DNA: TGCGCCAGCAGCTTGGGGAAAAAATCCTACGAGCAGTACTTC.

The chain couples TRBV19 to TRBJ2-7; 7 bases are shared with TRBD2. The V gene end was trimmed by 9 bases and the J gene end by 4 bases; junction bases not matched to a gene: 12. Germline CDR1 reads LNHDA; CDR2 reads SQIVND (reference sequence). This CDR3 has 14 amino acids. CDR3 sequence (DNA): TGTGCCAGGCCCCTGAGGAGCGGGGCTTACGAGCAGTACTTC. Its translation is CARPLRSGAYEQYF.

This clone has a single count. The V and J genes are TRBV28 and TRBJ2-5, with 7 nucleotides matching TRBD2. Unmatched junction bases numbered 8, after V lost 4 bases and J lost 0 bases. This CDR3 has 16 residues. Germline values: CDR1 MDHEN, CDR2 SYDVKM. As DNA, the CDR3 is TGTGCCAGCAGTTACAGCGTCGGGGGGTACCAAGAGACCCAGTACTTC. Amino acid sequence: CASSYSVGGYQETQYF.

The chain couples TRBV7-2 to TRBJ2-7; TRBD1 agrees at 8 bases. Per the germline V gene, CDR1 is SGHTA and CDR2 is FQGNSA. Trimming cost V 5 bases and J 0 bases; bases outside gene matches: 9. The length of the CDR3 is 16 residues. CDR3 protein: CASSLVGQGYSYEQYF. The CDR3 DNA sequence: TGTGCCAGCAGCCTAGTAGGACAGGGATACTCCTACGAGCAGTACTTC. Variable domain in full (rest from reference TRBV7-2 and TRBJ2-7): GAGVSQSPSNKVTEKGKDVELRCDPISGHTALYWYRQSLGQGLEFLIYFQGNSAPDKSGLPSDRFSAERTGGSVSTLTIQRTQQEDSAVYLCASSLVGQGYSYEQYFGPGTRLTVT.

The CDR3 DNA reads as TGTGCCAGCAGCTTATCCTATAAGCCCTACGAGCAGTACTTC. Its protein product is CASSLSYKPYEQYF. V and J are TRBV5-8 and TRBJ2-7; no clear D. CDR3 size: 14 residues. Germline V gene sequence: CDR1 SGHTS, CDR2 YDEGEE. Trimming removed 2 bases from V and 2 bases from J, with 11 bases in between.

V usage is TRBV9 and J usage is TRBJ2-3; 8 nucleotides align to TRBD2. CDR1 is SGDLS, CDR2 YYNGEE, per germline. This CDR3 comprises 16 residues. V lost 0 bases to trimming and J lost 4 bases; unmatched junction nucleotides: 7. The CDR3: CASSVAGGANADTQYF. The CDR3 nucleotides read TGTGCCAGCAGCGTAGCCGGGGGGGCCAATGCAGATACGCAGTATTTT.

The rearrangement uses TRBV7-9 and TRBJ1-6, with 11 bases matching TRBD1. V lost 5 bases, J lost 9 bases, and 3 bases stayed unmatched. Looked up from germline, CDR1 is SEHNR and CDR2 is FQNEAQ (reference sequence). The CDR3 consists of 14 residues. The CDR3 DNA reads TGTGCCAGCAGCGCAGGACAGGGGGCTTCACCCCTCCACTTT. Its protein is CASSAGQGASPLHF.

This chain uses TRBV11-2 with TRBJ1-3; no firm D call. The CDR3 totals 13 residues. Trimming removed 1 base at V and 7 bases at J, with 8 bases between. The germline V gene encodes CDR1 SGHAT and CDR2 FQNNGV. In nucleotides, the CDR3 is TGTGCCAGCAGCTTAGGGACTTGGAACACCATATATTTT. Amino acid sequence: CASSLGTWNTIYF.

V gene TRBV9 combines with J gene TRBJ1-3; D is perhaps TRBD1 (6 bases). The CDR3 covers 17 residues. The V gene's germline CDR1 is SGDLS and CDR2 YYNGEE. Trimming left V 0 bases short and J 0 bases short, with 13 bases between. CDR3 protein: CASSVGAGAYSGNTIYF. The CDR3 DNA is TGTGCCAGCAGCGTAGGGGCAGGGGCCTACTCTGGAAACACCATATATTTT.

The V call is TRBV5-5, the J call TRBJ1-1; 8 bases map to TRBD1. CDR3 size: 15 residues. Trimming cost V 0 bases and J 6 bases; bases outside gene matches: 7. Germline V gene sequence: CDR1 SGHKS, CDR2 YYEKEE (reference sequence). In DNA, the CDR3 is TGTGCCAGCAGCTTGGAGGCAGGGGGCTTAGCTGAAGCTTTCTTT. Translated: CASSLEAGGLAEAFF.

The genes are TRBV7-2 and TRBJ2-5; 11 positions match TRBD2. V gave up 5 bases and J gave up 3 bases; unmatched junction bases: 2. This CDR3 spans 14 amino acids. CDR1 and CDR2 from the germline V gene are SGHTA and FQGNSA. The CDR3 DNA sequence: TGTGCCAGCAGCCCGGGACTAGCGGAAGAGACCCAGTACTTC. Its translation is CASSPGLAEETQYF.

V usage is TRBV9 and J usage is TRBJ2-5; 9 positions agree with TRBD1. V shed 2 bases and J 1 base; nucleotides not matched to a gene: 6. The CDR3 contains 16 residues. The germline CDR1 and CDR2 sequences are SGDLS and YYNGEE. The CDR3 spells CASSVYGTGIQETQYF. CDR3 nucleotides: TGTGCCAGCAGCGTGTACGGGACAGGGATCCAAGAGACCCAGTACTTC.

The chain links TRBV29-1 to TRBJ2-7, with D tentatively TRBD1 (5 bases). Germline lookup yields CDR1 SQVTM and CDR2 ANQGSEA. V lost 2 bases and J lost 3, with 8 bases in between. The CDR3 totals 12 residues. Here the CDR3 reads CSVEQGGYEQYF. The CDR3 DNA follows: TGCAGCGTTGAACAGGGCGGCTACGAGCAGTACTTC.

The genes are TRBV23-1 and TRBJ2-7; possibly TRBD1 for D (5 bases). TRBV23-1 is given ORF status, its function remaining uncertain. This CDR3 contains 13 residues. V lost 2 bases, J lost 11 bases, and 16 bases lay in between. The CDR3 nucleotides are TGCGCCAGCAGTCAAGTACACAGTGGACAAAAGTACTTC. Encoded protein: CASSQVHSGQKYF.

The V call is TRBV20-1, the J call TRBJ1-2; unclear D gene. Looked up from germline, CDR1 is DFQATT and CDR2 is SNEGSKA (reference sequence). Between the trimmed V and J ends, which lost 4 bases and 8 bases, there was a span of 8 bases. This CDR3 spans 10 amino acids. CDR3 sequence reads: CSAIKVGYTF. The CDR3, as DNA: TGCAGTGCTATCAAAGTGGGCTACACCTTC.

This chain links TRBV4-3 with TRBJ1-2; D ambiguous. Per germline, CDR1 LGHNA and CDR2 YSLEER. The CDR3 has 15 residues. V gave up 0 bases and J gave up 8 bases, with 16 bases separating them. This chain's CDR3 is CASSQDSPRTSGYTF. The CDR3 DNA follows: TGCGCCAGCAGCCAAGATAGTCCCAGGACGTCGGGCTACACCTTC.

The V gene is TRBV5-1, the J gene TRBJ1-5; 9 nucleotides agree with TRBD1. Germline CDR1 reads SGHRS; CDR2 reads YFSETQ. V lost 4 bases, J lost 4 bases, and 3 bases stayed unmatched. The CDR3 runs 14 residues. DNA for the CDR3: TGCGCCAGCAGCCCAGGGACAGGGAATCAGCCCCAGCATTTT. Protein sequence: CASSPGTGNQPQHF. Using reference TRBV5-1 and TRBJ1-5 for the parts outside the CDR3, the full variable domain is KAGVTQTPRYLIKTRGQQVTLSCSPISGHRSVSWYQQTPGQGLQFLFEYFSETQRNKGNFPGRFSGRQFSNSRSEMNVSTLELGDSALYLCASSPGTGNQPQHFGDGTRLSIL.

This clone has more than one count but fewer than ten. The chain uses TRBV19 and TRBJ1-4; D gene uncertain. Trimming took 5 bases from V and 0 from J, leaving 10 bases between them. The CDR3 extends over 15 amino acids. Germline V gene sequence: CDR1 LNHDA, CDR2 SQIVND (reference sequence). The CDR3 region has the DNA TGTGCCAGTAGTTCTCCCACAGCAACTAATGAAAAACTGTTTTTT. Translating it yields CASSSPTATNEKLFF.

The chain carries TRBV4-3 and TRBJ1-2; tentative D call: TRBD1 (6 bases). The CDR3 runs 13 residues. Germline V gene lookup returns CDR1 LGHNA and CDR2 YSLEER. The V gene lost 10 bases and the J gene lost 4 bases, with 16 bases spanning the gap. This CDR3 is CAISQGLFYGYTF. CDR3 sequence (DNA): TGCGCCATCTCACAGGGATTGTTCTATGGCTACACCTTC.

The V call is TRBV4-3, the J call TRBJ2-2, with D perhaps matching TRBD2 (6 bases). V was clipped by 1 base and J by 0 bases, with 9 bases between them. In germline, CDR1 is LGHNA, CDR2 YSLEER. The CDR3 spans 16 residues. The CDR3 region is CASSQGVAANTGELFF. The CDR3 DNA reads as TGCGCCAGCAGCCAAGGTGTAGCGGCGAACACCGGGGAGCTGTTTTTT.

The rearrangement joins TRBV29-1 to TRBJ2-2, with no clear D. The germline V gene encodes CDR1 SQVTM and CDR2 ANQGSEA. The V gene lost 2 bases and the J gene lost 9 bases, with 7 bases spanning the gap. The CDR3 sequence is 11 residues long. CDR3 protein: CSVENARELFF. The CDR3 DNA sequence: TGCAGCGTTGAAAACGCCCGGGAGCTGTTTTTT.

The chain joins TRBV6-5 to TRBJ2-1, with a weak D call TRBD2 (5 bases). This CDR3 comprises 15 residues. Trimming cost V 7 bases and J 3 bases, with 16 bases left between them. Germline V gene sequence: CDR1 MNHEY, CDR2 SVGAGI. Here the CDR3 reads CASIRGLFYYNEQFF. The CDR3 DNA reads as TGTGCCAGCATCCGTGGACTGTTTTACTACAATGAGCAGTTCTTC.

By share, this clone counts as medium-sized. The chain carries TRBV10-3 and TRBJ2-5, with D maybe TRBD2 (5 bases). CDR1 ENHRY and CDR2 SYGVKD come from the germline V gene. V was pared by 6 bases and J by 2 bases, with 10 bases between. CDR3 size: 13 residues. As DNA, the CDR3 is TGTGCCATCAGCCAACTAGGACAAGAGACCCAGTACTTC. It yields the protein CAISQLGQETQYF.

The V call is TRBV5-1, the J call TRBJ2-3; no clear D gene. The CDR3 extends over 12 amino acids. The V and J ends lost 6 bases and 6 bases respectively, with 11 bases between them. CDR1 and CDR2 (germline): SGHRS, YFSETQ. CDR3 DNA sequence: TGCGCCAGCACCCTGCAAGGGGATACGCAGTATTTT. Translating gives CASTLQGDTQYF. The complete variable domain, with remaining parts taken from reference TRBV5-1 and TRBJ2-3, reads KAGVTQTPRYLIKTRGQQVTLSCSPISGHRSVSWYQQTPGQGLQFLFEYFSETQRNKGNFPGRFSGRQFSNSRSEMNVSTLELGDSALYLCASTLQGDTQYFGPGTRLTVL.

The V and J genes are TRBV6-1 and TRBJ2-7; 13 bases align to TRBD2. Germline V CDR1 and CDR2: MNHNS, SASEGT. J lost 5 bases, V lost 3 bases, and 4 bases had no gene match. CDR3 length: 15 amino acids. This chain's CDR3 is CASSELGLAGHEQYF. CDR3 DNA sequence: TGTGCCAGCAGTGAGCTGGGACTAGCGGGACACGAGCAGTACTTC.